This T cell receptor (beta chain) is from a study of T cell responses to AZD1222 COVID-19 vaccine. Study information: Timing groups of about 4 and about 12 weeks for second doses were pooled. The study, taken as a whole, reports: Spike regions recognized by vaccine-associated CD4 TCRs spanned the protein, led by 160-218 and 743-854.

This CDR3 region has 14 residues. Germline V gene sequence: CDR1 SGHVS, CDR2 FQNEAQ. Deletions cut 0 bases from V and 5 bases from J, with 10 bases between. Profiling relied on immunoSEQ multiplex PCR, and the TCRdb table lists in-frame clones only, not all of them. The sample includes about 190,000 clones, roughly 88% seen only once; the top ten take roughly 0.99%. Comment on this clone: No antigen is known for it.

This receptor was obtained from an adult in good health. This material consisted of peripheral blood, taken on day 0 of AZD1222 vaccination. V usage is TRBV7-8 and J usage is TRBJ2-5; TRBD1 is a possible D gene (5 bases). The CDR3 loop reads CASSLAAGSETQYF. CDR3 DNA sequence: TGTGCCAGCAGCTTAGCAGCAGGGTCGGAGACCCAGTACTTC.